The 20 T cell receptor beta chains listed next were all sequenced from one sample in a study of a mutant IDH1 vaccine in newly diagnosed glioma. No antigen has been identified for these receptors. TCRdb keeps only in-frame clones here, not all; method: immunoSEQ multiplex PCR. The sample has over 45,000 clones, about 79% seen once; the top ten hold roughly 5.3%. Time point defined: week 47, end of study. The study gave 300 ug of mutant IDH1 20-mer peptide per vaccine dose, with topical imiquimod. Sequencing used PBMCs, obtained from a glioma patient whose treatment included an IDH1 peptide vaccine. Receptors originate from a man between 50 and 59 years old with glioma.

This chain links TRBV11-2 with TRBJ2-7; D uncertain. There are 14 residues in the CDR3. Germline CDR1 SGHAT, CDR2 FQNNGV. V lost 4 bases and J lost 3, with 13 bases in between. The CDR3 reads CASSWGSGDYEQYF. The CDR3 nucleotides are TGTGCCAGCAGCTGGGGTTCGGGCGACTACGAGCAGTACTTC. Full variable domain (outside the CDR3, taken from reference TRBV11-2 and TRBJ2-7): EAGVAQSPRYKIIEKRQSVAFWCNPISGHATLYWYQQILGQGPKLLIQFQNNGVVDDSQLPKDRFSAERLKGVDSTLKIQPAKLEDSAVYLCASSWGSGDYEQYFGPGTRLTVT.

This clone was detected only once. The chain has TRBV30 and TRBJ1-1, with no clear D. The CDR3 runs to 15 residues. Between the trimmed V and J ends, which lost 1 base and 11 bases, there was a span of 23 bases. Germline V gene lookup returns CDR1 GTSNPN and CDR2 SVGIG (reference sequence). CDR3 residues: CAWSDRPLAGGYAFF. The CDR3 region has the DNA TGTGCCTGGAGTGATCGACCTCTAGCTGGTGGGTACGCTTTCTTT.

The chain uses TRBV7-9 and TRBJ2-3, with 8 bases aligning to TRBD2. The germline CDR1 and CDR2 sequences are SEHNR and FQNEAQ (reference sequence). J lost 2 bases, V lost 6 bases, and 16 bases had no gene match. The CDR3 contains 18 residues. This CDR3 reads CASRSLESRSGVTDTQYF. The CDR3 coding sequence is TGTGCCAGCAGGTCGCTAGAATCACGTAGCGGGGTCACAGATACGCAGTATTTT.

The gene calls are TRBV6-4 and TRBJ2-2; D might be TRBD2 (6 bases). Per the germline V gene, CDR1 is MRHNA and CDR2 is SNTAGT. There are 14 residues in the CDR3. Trimming shortened V by 4 bases and J by 1 base, and 7 bases separated the two germline ends. The CDR3 DNA is TGTGCCAGCAGTGGTAGCGGGAACACCGGGGAGCTGTTTTTT. This translates into CASSGSGNTGELFF.

The genes are TRBV13 and TRBJ2-7; 7 bases map to TRBD1. The CDR3 spans 15 residues. Germline CDR1 is PRHDT and CDR2 is FYEKMQ (reference sequence). After removal of 0 bases from V and 4 bases from J, the junction contained 6 bases not matched to a gene. DNA for the CDR3: TGTGCCAGCAGCTTAGGGGCAGGGGGATTATACGAGCAGTACTTC. This sequence encodes CASSLGAGGLYEQYF.

The rearrangement uses TRBV7-9 and TRBJ1-1; D remains unclear. The CDR3 totals 14 residues. V lost 3 bases, J lost 1 base, and 9 bases lay in between. Germline loops: CDR1 SEHNR, CDR2 FQNEAQ (reference sequence). The CDR3 spells CASSFLLGNTEAFF. The CDR3 DNA follows: TGTGCCAGCAGCTTTCTCCTCGGGAACACTGAAGCTTTCTTT.

This clone was counted only a few times. V usage is TRBV6-5 and J usage is TRBJ2-7; 9 bases agree with TRBD1. The CDR3 runs 11 residues. The junction had 3 bases not matched to a gene; V was cut back by 10 bases and J by 5 bases. Germline V gives CDR1 MNHEY, CDR2 SVGAGI. The chain's CDR3 is CATGQGHEQYF. Here the CDR3 DNA reads TGTGCCACGGGACAGGGCCACGAGCAGTACTTC.

A few counts support this clone. This chain connects TRBV7-9 to TRBJ1-2; 8 positions match TRBD1. Germline trimming cut 5 bases from V and 3 bases from J; bases unmatched to any gene: 5. Germline V CDR1 and CDR2: SEHNR, FQNEAQ (reference sequence). This CDR3 is built from 14 residues. The CDR3 here is CASSPPDRDYGYTF. The DNA for the CDR3 is TGTGCCAGCAGCCCACCGGACAGGGACTATGGCTACACCTTC.

The chain carries TRBV29-1 and TRBJ2-3; a possible D gene is TRBD1 (5 bases). Germline loops: CDR1 SQVTM, CDR2 ANQGSEA. The length of the CDR3 is 14 residues. The V end was cut by 6 bases, the J end by 0 bases, with 13 bases between. CDR3 in DNA: TGCAGCGTGGGTGTAGGGGCGAGCACAGATACGCAGTATTTT. It specifies CSVGVGASTDTQYF.

The rearrangement joins TRBV5-1 to TRBJ1-1, with unresolved D. The CDR3 runs to 14 residues. V dropped 0 bases and J dropped 8 bases, with 14 bases sitting between them. CDR1 and CDR2 (germline): SGHRS, YFSETQ. The chain's CDR3 is CASSLGTAFGEAFF. For the CDR3, the DNA is TGCGCCAGCAGCTTGGGAACCGCATTTGGGGAAGCTTTCTTT.

V gene TRBV7-6 combines with J gene TRBJ2-2; tentatively, D is TRBD2 (6 bases). This CDR3 contains 14 residues. Germline CDR1 is SGHVS and CDR2 is FNYEAQ. Trimming pared 4 bases from V and 7 bases from J, leaving 13 bases between. CDR3 sequence: CASSSGAGGGELFF. In DNA form, the CDR3 reads TGTGCCAGCAGCTCGGGCGCCGGGGGCGGGGAGCTGTTTTTT.

The rearrangement uses TRBV19 and TRBJ1-5, with D possibly matching TRBD1 (6 bases). Germline V gene sequence: CDR1 LNHDA, CDR2 SQIVND (reference sequence). CDR3 length equals 16 residues. The V end was cut by 1 base, the J end by 3 bases, with 13 bases between. This CDR3 reads CASSIGATGLNQPQHF. CDR3 bases: TGTGCCAGTAGTATAGGGGCGACAGGCCTCAATCAGCCCCAGCATTTT.

The chain couples TRBV9 to TRBJ1-1; 9 bases are shared with TRBD1. CDR1 and CDR2 from the germline V gene are SGDLS and YYNGEE. The CDR3 spans 15 residues. The J segment lost 4 bases and the V segment lost 0 bases, leaving 4 bases of the junction unmatched. CDR3 residues: CASSVEGTGTTEAFF. The CDR3 DNA is TGTGCCAGCAGCGTAGAAGGGACAGGGACCACTGAAGCTTTCTTT.

The chain links TRBV7-8 to TRBJ2-7; no clear D. This CDR3 contains 13 residues. Germline CDR1 reads SGHVS; CDR2 reads FQNEAQ. V lost 6 bases and J lost 1, with 10 bases in between. The CDR3 reads CASSLGRSYEQYF. In DNA form, the CDR3 reads TGTGCCAGCAGTCTAGGTAGATCCTACGAGCAGTACTTC.

V usage is TRBV2 and J usage is TRBJ1-6, with TRBD1 identical over 10 bases. V trimming: 9 bases; J trimming: 3 bases; junction bases outside the gene matches: 20. The length of the CDR3 is 20 residues. Germline CDR1 is SNHLY and CDR2 is FYNNEI. CDR3 DNA: TGTGCCAGTGAGGCTCTGGGACAGGGGACCCTGGGGGACTATAATTCACCCCTCCACTTT. Translated, it gives CASEALGQGTLGDYNSPLHF. The complete variable domain, with remaining parts taken from reference TRBV2 and TRBJ1-6, reads EPEVTQTPSHQVTQMGQEVILRCVPISNHLYFYWYRQILGQKVEFLVSFYNNEISEKSEIFDDQFSVERPDGSNFTLKIRSTKLEDSAMYFCASEALGQGTLGDYNSPLHFGNGTRLTVT.

The rearrangement uses TRBV18 and TRBJ2-7; 12 bases are shared with TRBD1. Trimming at V came to 5 bases and at J to 6 bases, leaving 8 bases not matched to a gene. Germline V lookup: CDR1 KGHSH, CDR2 LQKENI. The CDR3 spans 15 residues. The CDR3 spells CASSALGQGALEQYF. In DNA form, the CDR3 reads TGTGCCAGCTCAGCTCTGGGACAGGGGGCTCTCGAGCAGTACTTC.

The rearrangement uses TRBV6-1 and TRBJ1-5; TRBD1 matches at 8 bases. This CDR3 has 15 residues. Trimming took 1 base from V and 6 from J; bases not matched to a gene: 5. Looked up from germline, CDR1 is MNHNS and CDR2 is SASEGT. In DNA, the CDR3 is TGTGCCAGCAGTGAAGGGGCAGGGGGCCTTCAGCCCCAGCATTTT. Translating it yields CASSEGAGGLQPQHF.

CDR3 in DNA: TGCGCCAGCAGTAGGGAGGCGGCCTTCTCCGGAGGCGAGCAGTTCTTC. Residues: CASSREAAFSGGEQFF. The chain has TRBV5-1 and TRBJ2-1; TRBD2 is a possible D gene (6 bases). V shed 5 bases and J shed 10 bases, with 25 bases lying between them. The germline V gene has CDR1 SGHRS and CDR2 YFSETQ. The CDR3 covers 16 residues.

The chain has TRBV14 and TRBJ2-1; 7 nucleotides align to TRBD1. This CDR3 is built from 13 residues. Germline V gene sequence: CDR1 SGHDN, CDR2 FVKESK. V was clipped by 4 bases and J by 9 bases; unmatched bases: 6. The chain's CDR3 is CASSPRQGSEQFF. For the CDR3, the DNA is TGTGCCAGCAGCCCTAGACAGGGTAGTGAGCAGTTCTTC.

The genes are TRBV5-1 and TRBJ1-1, with TRBD1 matching over 7 bases. Germline loops: CDR1 SGHRS, CDR2 YFSETQ. Unmatched junction bases numbered 8, after V lost 3 bases and J lost 3 bases. The CDR3 sequence is 15 residues long. The CDR3 here is CASSWTGRRDTEAFF. DNA for the CDR3: TGCGCCAGCAGCTGGACAGGCCGCCGTGACACTGAAGCTTTCTTT.